These 20 T cell receptor beta chains were all obtained from the same sample, sequenced in a study of blood T cell repertoires in COVID-19. Profiling relied on immunoSEQ multiplex PCR, and the TCRdb table lists in-frame clones only, not all of them. The sample yields hundreds of thousands of clones, about nine tenths seen once. The sequenced sample consisted of peripheral blood. Receptors originate from a woman in her 30s with active or convalescent COVID-19.

The chain employs TRBV5-1 and TRBJ2-5, with TRBD1 matching over 7 bases. This CDR3 spans 14 amino acids. V was clipped by 2 bases and J by 1 base; unmatched bases: 2. Looked up from germline, CDR1 is SGHRS and CDR2 is YFSETQ. The CDR3 is CASSFRDSQETQYF. In nucleotides, the CDR3 is TGCGCCAGCAGCTTCCGGGACAGCCAAGAGACCCAGTACTTC.

The chain links TRBV6-5 to TRBJ2-3, with TRBD2 identical over 10 bases. With 6 bases clipped from V and 6 bases from J, the junction kept 3 bases outside the gene matches. Germline CDR1 reads MNHEY; CDR2 reads SVGAGI. CDR3 length equals 13 residues. The CDR3 region has the DNA TGTGCCAGCAGACTAGCGGGATTGGATACGCAGTATTTT. This encodes CASRLAGLDTQYF.

The rearrangement joins TRBV28 to TRBJ2-3; 11 bases line up with TRBD2. The V gene's germline CDR1 is MDHEN and CDR2 SYDVKM. The V gene end was trimmed by 5 bases and the J gene end by 4 bases; junction bases not matched to a gene: 17. This CDR3 comprises 19 residues. The CDR3 nucleotides are TGTGCCAGCAGTCCGGCCTCTAGCGGGGGGCCTACTCTCCCAGATACGCAGTATTTT. Protein: CASSPASSGGPTLPDTQYF.

This clone was detected a few times. This chain links TRBV14 with TRBJ1-1, with D possibly TRBD1 on 5 matching bases. The CDR3 contains 14 residues. The germline V and J ends were trimmed by 1 base and 2 bases, with 8 bases remaining between them. CDR1 and CDR2 from the germline V gene are SGHDN and FVKESK. DNA of the CDR3: TGTGCCAGCAGCCAAGCCCAGGGTAACACTGAAGCTTTCTTT. Its translation: CASSQAQGNTEAFF. Together with reference TRBV14 and TRBJ1-1, the CDR3 gives the full variable domain: EAGVTQFPSHSVIEKGQTVTLRCDPISGHDNLYWYRRVMGKEIKFLLHFVKESKQDESGMPNNRFLAERTGGTYSTLKVQPAELEDSGVYFCASSQAQGNTEAFFGQGTRLTVV.

The count of this clone is one. Sequence at one end of the junction differs from germline and may be a read error. The V gene is TRBV4-1, the J gene TRBJ2-1, with 12 bases fitting TRBD1. The CDR3 has 16 amino acids. Germline CDR1 and CDR2: MGHRA and YSYEKL. CDR3 protein: CASSQVGDRGQFLGLF. Here the CDR3 DNA reads TGCGCCAGCAGCCAAGTAGGGGACAGGGGGCAGTTTTTAGGGCTCTTC.

The V gene is TRBV6-1, the J gene TRBJ2-6; 8 bases line up with TRBD2. Trimming cost V 5 bases and J 0 bases; bases outside gene matches: 9. This CDR3 is 18 amino acids long. Per the germline V gene, CDR1 is MNHNS and CDR2 is SASEGT. The CDR3 DNA is TGTGCCAGCAGTAAAGAGACTAGCGTGAGCTCTGGGGCCAACGTCCTGACTTTC. Its protein product is CASSKETSVSSGANVLTF.

V and J are TRBV29-1 and TRBJ1-1; D uncertain. V lost 5 bases, J lost 3 bases, and 10 bases lay in between. The CDR3 runs 12 residues. Looked up from germline, CDR1 is SQVTM and CDR2 is ANQGSEA. CDR3 sequence: CSVLQSYTEAFF. Here the CDR3 DNA reads TGCAGCGTTTTGCAGTCGTACACTGAAGCTTTCTTT.

The chain uses TRBV13 and TRBJ1-1; D is ambiguous. V lost 5 bases and J 1 base, leaving 8 bases between the germline ends. The V gene's germline CDR1 is PRHDT and CDR2 FYEKMQ (reference sequence). The CDR3 is made up of 13 amino acids. The CDR3 DNA reads TGTGCCAGCAGCCTCCGACAGAACACTGAAGCTTTCTTT. Translating gives CASSLRQNTEAFF. The variable domain in full, completed from reference TRBV13 and TRBJ1-1, reads AAGVIQSPRHLIKEKRETATLKCYPIPRHDTVYWYQQGPGQDPQFLISFYEKMQSDKGSIPDRFSAQQFSDYHSELNMSSLELGDSALYFCASSLRQNTEAFFGQGTRLTVV.

The chain joins TRBV4-1 to TRBJ1-1, with 11 bases fitting TRBD1. The CDR3 totals 16 residues. Germline V gives CDR1 MGHRA, CDR2 YSYEKL. With 3 bases clipped from V and 3 bases from J, the junction kept 6 bases outside the gene matches. CDR3 nucleotide sequence: TGCGCCAGCAGCCAGCTGGACAGGGGGCCGGACACTGAAGCTTTCTTT. Encoded protein: CASSQLDRGPDTEAFF.

This rearrangement joins TRBV12-5 to TRBJ1-2; TRBD1 is a possible D gene (6 bases). The CDR3 spans 11 residues. Trimming took off 3 bases at V and 14 bases at J, with 13 bases between the two ends. Looked up from germline, CDR1 is LGHNT and CDR2 is FRNRAP. CDR3 sequence reads: CASGFSAGETF. Written as DNA, the CDR3 is TGTGCTAGTGGTTTCTCGGCAGGGGAGACCTTC.

In DNA form, the CDR3 reads TGTGCCAGCAGCCAAGATGCCAGATCTAACTATGGCTACACCTTC. This translates into CASSQDARSNYGYTF. V usage is TRBV3-1 (or the pseudogene TRBV3-2) and J usage is TRBJ1-2; D gene uncertain. Per germline, CDR1 LGHDT and CDR2 YNNKEL (reference sequence). The CDR3 is made up of 15 amino acids. Trimming took 0 bases from V and 0 from J, leaving 8 bases between them.

The rearrangement uses TRBV13 and TRBJ1-1, with 7 bases aligning to TRBD1. With V trimmed by 3 bases and J by 0 bases, 4 bases remained unmatched. The CDR3 extends over 15 amino acids. The V gene's germline CDR1 is PRHDT and CDR2 FYEKMQ (reference sequence). CDR3 residues: CASSLWQGVNTEAFF. CDR3 coding DNA: TGTGCCAGCAGCTTGTGGCAGGGGGTGAACACTGAAGCTTTCTTT. Full variable domain (remainder filled in from reference TRBV13 and TRBJ1-1): AAGVIQSPRHLIKEKRETATLKCYPIPRHDTVYWYQQGPGQDPQFLISFYEKMQSDKGSIPDRFSAQQFSDYHSELNMSSLELGDSALYFCASSLWQGVNTEAFFGQGTRLTVV.

The rearrangement links TRBV5-4 to TRBJ1-1; 9 bases are a match to TRBD1. V gave up 3 bases and J gave up 6 bases; unmatched junction bases: 12. Germline V gene lookup returns CDR1 SGHNT and CDR2 YYREEE (reference sequence). The CDR3 runs to 16 residues. The CDR3 DNA sequence: TGTGCCAGCAGCTACCCTGGGGGGACAGGGCGGCCTGAAGCTTTCTTT. This encodes CASSYPGGTGRPEAFF. Variable domain in full (rest from reference TRBV5-4 and TRBJ1-1): ETGVTQSPTHLIKTRGQQVTLRCSSQSGHNTVSWYQQALGQGPQFIFQYYREEENGRGNFPPRFSGLQFPNYSSELNVNALELDDSALYLCASSYPGGTGRPEAFFGQGTRLTVV.

The chain joins TRBV5-1 to TRBJ1-4; 7 positions match TRBD1. J was trimmed by 3 bases and V by 0 bases; bases with no gene match: 8. The CDR3 length is 17 residues. Germline V gives CDR1 SGHRS, CDR2 YFSETQ. The CDR3 is CASSLEGAQVANEKLFF. The DNA of the CDR3 is TGCGCCAGCAGCTTGGAGGGGGCGCAGGTAGCTAATGAAAAACTGTTTTTT.

DNA for the CDR3: TGTGCCAGCTCAATTAGCGGGGGCCCCTCCTACGAGCAGTACTTC. Protein sequence: CASSISGGPSYEQYF. This chain connects TRBV18 to TRBJ2-7; 9 bases line up with TRBD2. The V gene's germline CDR1 is KGHSH and CDR2 LQKENI. With 5 bases clipped from V and 0 bases from J, the junction kept 5 bases outside the gene matches. The CDR3 has 15 amino acids.

The V and J genes are TRBV2 and TRBJ1-1; no reliable D call. Germline V lookup: CDR1 SNHLY, CDR2 FYNNEI. The CDR3 runs to 14 residues. V was clipped by 1 base and J by 0 bases, with 6 bases between them. CDR3 coding DNA: TGTGCCAGCAGTGAAGTGCGGTTGAACACTGAAGCTTTCTTT. Amino acid sequence: CASSEVRLNTEAFF.

The V gene is TRBV27, the J gene TRBJ1-1; D unresolved. V dropped 3 bases and J dropped 1 base, with 12 bases sitting between them. The CDR3 totals 15 residues. CDR1 is MNHEY, CDR2 SMNVEV, per germline (reference sequence). The DNA of the CDR3 is TGTGCCAGCAGTTTGGGTCCCCCAGGGAACACTGAAGCTTTCTTT. Protein: CASSLGPPGNTEAFF.

The chain combines TRBV5-1 with TRBJ2-3; perhaps TRBD1 as D (6 bases). The CDR3 length is 16 residues. V lost 2 bases and J 2 bases, leaving 15 bases between the germline ends. Germline V gene lookup returns CDR1 SGHRS and CDR2 YFSETQ. CDR3 coding DNA: TGCGCCAGCAGCTTTTTAGGGGGAACGTACACAGATACGCAGTATTTT. Translating gives CASSFLGGTYTDTQYF.

This chain joins TRBV10-3 and TRBJ1-1; D perhaps matches TRBD1 (5 bases). Deletions cut 4 bases from V and 4 bases from J, with 10 bases between. Per the germline V gene, CDR1 is ENHRY and CDR2 is SYGVKD. The CDR3 loop spans 13 amino acids. This CDR3 reads CAISGGAATEAFF. For the CDR3, the DNA is TGTGCCATCAGTGGCGGGGCAGCCACTGAAGCTTTCTTT.

This clone was recorded many times. V usage is TRBV4-1 and J usage is TRBJ1-5, with D possibly being TRBD1 (5 bases). Germline loops: CDR1 MGHRA, CDR2 YSYEKL. The CDR3 extends over 16 amino acids. The V and J ends lost 0 bases and 1 base respectively, with 10 bases between them. The CDR3 is CASSQEETVSNQPQHF. In DNA, the CDR3 is TGCGCCAGCAGCCAAGAGGAGACAGTGAGCAATCAGCCCCAGCATTTT.